The 12 T cell receptor beta chains below come from one sample, sequenced in a study of blood T cells in healthy people across ages (dated by TCRdb to between 2014 and 2017). Libraries were prepared through 5' RACE. TCRdb names Illumina HiSeq 2500 as the instrument used. A second PCR of roughly 6 to 11 cycles was performed with a sample-barcoded 5' primer and a J-beta primer mix. TCRdb reprocessing: public reads trimmed at Q25 with fastp, clones called with MiXCR, in-frame beta chains kept. Records with the same CDR3 protein are collapsed into one entry carrying the most frequent genes and DNA. The sample table shows about 830,000 distinct CDR3 sequences, and roughly 64% are seen once. The ten largest clones represent 22% of the sample. The sequencing input was blood. The receptor source for this set is a man aged 25 to 40 in good health.

This clonotype was detected a few times. This chain connects TRBV29-1 to TRBJ1-4; D is possibly TRBD1 (5 bases). CDR1 SQVTM and CDR2 ANQGSEA come from the germline V gene. V was pared by 6 bases and J by 6 bases, with 17 bases between. This CDR3 comprises 14 residues. As DNA, the CDR3 is TGCAGCGTCGCGCGGGACCGCGGGGATGAAAAACTGTTTTTT. The encoded protein is CSVARDRGDEKLFF.

The V call is TRBV6-6, the J call TRBJ1-5, with 8 bases identical to TRBD1. With 6 bases clipped from V and 1 base from J, the junction kept 8 bases outside the gene matches. The CDR3 covers 16 residues. Germline CDR1 is MNHNY and CDR2 is SVGAGI (reference sequence). CDR3 region: CASSNDRGGSNQPQHF. In DNA form, the CDR3 reads TGTGCCAGCAGCAACGACAGGGGTGGGAGCAATCAGCCCCAGCATTTT.

V usage is TRBV29-1 and J usage is TRBJ2-2, with TRBD1 matching over 10 bases. The CDR3 has 13 residues. After removal of 7 bases from V and 5 bases from J, the junction contained 4 bases not matched to a gene. Germline V gives CDR1 SQVTM, CDR2 ANQGSEA. CDR3 sequence: CSGLDRGTGELFF. The CDR3 DNA follows: TGCAGCGGCTTGGACAGGGGGACCGGGGAGCTGTTTTTT.

In the case of this clonotype: The germline gene is not matched at one end of the junction; a read error may be the cause. This chain links TRBV5-5 with TRBJ1-1; D is uncertain. The CDR3 is 14 residues long. CDR1 SGHKS and CDR2 YYEKEE come from the germline V gene (reference sequence). The CDR3 region is CATSGIQLGTEAFF. Written as DNA, the CDR3 is TGTGCCACCAGCGGTATCCAACTCGGCACTGAAGCTTTCTTT.

A few counts support this clonotype. The chain has TRBV29-1 and TRBJ1-1, with D unresolved. CDR3 length equals 14 residues. Per germline, CDR1 SQVTM and CDR2 ANQGSEA. V was trimmed by 4 bases and J by 1 base, leaving 13 bases between them. CDR3: CSVGAGTANTEAFF. The CDR3, as DNA: TGCAGCGTTGGGGCAGGTACGGCGAACACTGAAGCTTTCTTT.

The V gene is TRBV12-3 or TRBV12-4, the J gene TRBJ2-7, with D perhaps TRBD2 (6 bases). The CDR3 consists of 14 residues. The ends were cut back, 4 bases at V and 6 bases at J, with 16 bases in the middle. The CDR3 protein is CASSSRLVSAEQYF. The CDR3, as DNA: TGTGCCAGCAGTTCGAGACTAGTGTCGGCCGAGCAGTACTTC.

This chain joins TRBV7-8 and TRBJ2-1, with 8 bases matching TRBD2. The CDR3 is 15 residues long. CDR1 is SGHVS, CDR2 FQNEAQ, per germline. Unmatched junction bases numbered 9, after V lost 5 bases and J lost 6 bases. DNA of the CDR3: TGTGCCAGCAGCGTCAGCGGGAGACCGAGCAATGAGCAGTTCTTC. This codes for CASSVSGRPSNEQFF.

V is TRBV7-9 and J is TRBJ2-6, with 7 bases that match TRBD1. The J segment lost 0 bases and the V segment lost 3 bases, leaving 14 bases of the junction unmatched. The CDR3 has 20 amino acids. Germline V CDR1 and CDR2: SEHNR, FQNEAQ (reference sequence). The CDR3 here is CASSFTPGQSHASGANVLTF. CDR3 in DNA: TGTGCCAGCAGCTTTACTCCGGGACAGTCCCACGCCTCTGGGGCCAACGTCCTGACTTTC.

This chain links TRBV5-4 with TRBJ2-3; D unresolved. Germline values: CDR1 SGHNT, CDR2 YYREEE (reference sequence). Trimming shortened V by 1 base and J by 6 bases, and 9 bases separated the two germline ends. This CDR3 has 13 residues. The DNA of the CDR3 is TGTGCCAGCAGCTTGATTTTGGGTGATACGCAGTATTTT. This gives the protein CASSLILGDTQYF.

This chain uses TRBV6-6 with TRBJ1-6; unclear D gene. Trimming cost V 3 bases and J 7 bases, with 10 bases left between them. CDR3 length equals 14 residues. CDR1 and CDR2 (germline): MNHNY, SVGAGI (reference sequence). The CDR3 DNA follows: TGTGCCAGCAGTTATCCCTCCTCCAATTCACCCCTCCACTTT. Translation gives CASSYPSSNSPLHF.

This clonotype was seen once. The chain joins TRBV5-1 to TRBJ2-5; D call uncertain. Trimming cost V 5 bases and J 4 bases, with 15 bases left between them. CDR3 length: 14 amino acids. Per the germline V gene, CDR1 is SGHRS and CDR2 is YFSETQ. This CDR3 is CASSQSDGGETQYF. The CDR3 DNA reads as TGCGCCAGCAGTCAATCGGACGGTGGAGAGACCCAGTACTTC. Full variable domain (outside the CDR3, taken from reference TRBV5-1 and TRBJ2-5): KAGVTQTPRYLIKTRGQQVTLSCSPISGHRSVSWYQQTPGQGLQFLFEYFSETQRNKGNFPGRFSGRQFSNSRSEMNVSTLELGDSALYLCASSQSDGGETQYFGPGTRLLVL.

This clonotype was observed a handful of times. This sequence joins TRBV12-3 or TRBV12-4 and TRBJ2-5; D gene unclear. The CDR3 length is 15 residues. V lost 6 bases to trimming and J lost 5 bases, with 19 bases between them. The CDR3 protein is CASSHPRVTWETQYF. Written as DNA, the CDR3 is TGTGCCAGCAGCCACCCCCGGGTGACCTGGGAGACCCAGTACTTC.